Shown below are 14 T cell receptor beta chains from a single sample sequenced in a study of T cells in localized non-small cell lung cancer. This table comes from immunoSEQ multiplex PCR, and its TCRdb copy is limited to in-frame clones, with some not included. The table has 30,000 or so clones, approximately 90% seen once; the top ten hold roughly 7.3%. The sequencing used peripheral blood, collected before any cancer treatment. The origin of the receptors is a male donor aged 60 or older with stage I lung adenocarcinoma.

The chain carries TRBV28 and TRBJ2-7, with D possibly being TRBD2 (6 bases). The V gene's germline CDR1 is MDHEN and CDR2 SYDVKM. The CDR3 totals 14 residues. Trimming pared 2 bases from V and 3 bases from J, leaving 11 bases between. Written as DNA, the CDR3 is TGTGCCAGCAGTTTAGGGGGGTTCTTCTACGAGCAGTACTTC. Translation: CASSLGGFFYEQYF.

J is TRBJ1-2 and V is TRBV9; TRBD1 matches at 10 bases. V gave up 4 bases and J gave up 8 bases; unmatched junction bases: 11. Germline values: CDR1 SGDLS, CDR2 YYNGEE. The CDR3 totals 15 residues. In nucleotides, the CDR3 is TGTGCCAGCAGCTCCGGGACAGGGGTAGTTTGGGGCTACACCTTC. It codes for CASSSGTGVVWGYTF.

The genes are TRBV7-9 and TRBJ2-5; no clear D. Germline CDR1 and CDR2: SEHNR and FQNEAQ (reference sequence). V lost 7 bases and J lost 3, with 15 bases in between. The CDR3 is 14 amino acids. The CDR3 is CASILESGKETQYF. CDR3 sequence (DNA): TGTGCCAGCATCCTAGAATCAGGAAAAGAGACCCAGTACTTC. Looking up the rest from reference TRBV7-9 and TRBJ2-5 gives the full variable domain: DTGVSQNPRHKITKRGQNVTFRCDPISEHNRLYWYRQTLGQGPEFLTYFQNEAQLEKSRLLSDRFSAERPKGSFSTLEIQRTEQGDSAMYLCASILESGKETQYFGPGTRLLVL.

V usage is TRBV19 and J usage is TRBJ1-2; 10 bases are shared with TRBD1. Per germline, CDR1 LNHDA and CDR2 SQIVND (reference sequence). CDR3 size: 14 residues. V dropped 7 bases and J dropped 4; count of bases not matched to a gene: 6. The CDR3 DNA reads as TGTGCCAGTATCCCCCGGGACAGGGGCTATGGCTACACCTTC. As protein: CASIPRDRGYGYTF.

This chain joins TRBV5-1 and TRBJ1-5, with 9 bases aligning to TRBD1. Trimming cost V 4 bases and J 6 bases; bases outside gene matches: 8. This CDR3 is 15 amino acids long. CDR1 is SGHRS and CDR2 is YFSETQ in the germline V gene. The CDR3 reads CASSPTGGAGQPQHF. DNA of the CDR3: TGCGCCAGCAGCCCCACAGGGGGCGCGGGTCAGCCCCAGCATTTT.

The chain is built from TRBV7-2 and TRBJ2-5; D is possibly TRBD2 (7 bases). Deletions cut 3 bases from V and 4 bases from J, with 9 bases between. CDR3 length: 13 amino acids. Germline-derived CDR1 and CDR2 are SGHTA and FQGNSA. The CDR3 spells CASSFAGAETQYF. The DNA of the CDR3 is TGTGCCAGCAGCTTCGCGGGGGCAGAGACCCAGTACTTC. Complete variable domain (other parts from reference TRBV7-2 and TRBJ2-5): GAGVSQSPSNKVTEKGKDVELRCDPISGHTALYWYRQSLGQGLEFLIYFQGNSAPDKSGLPSDRFSAERTGGSVSTLTIQRTQQEDSAVYLCASSFAGAETQYFGPGTRLLVL.

This clone was seen more than once but under ten times. The chain is built from TRBV4-3 and TRBJ1-5, with D perhaps TRBD1 (6 bases). Germline V gene lookup returns CDR1 LGHNA and CDR2 YSLEER. V was clipped by 3 bases and J by 5 bases, with 14 bases between them. The CDR3 has 15 amino acids. The CDR3 bases are TGCGCCAGCAGCCAGGGCTGGGACACCTATCAGCCCCAGCATTTT. Translated, it gives CASSQGWDTYQPQHF.

V and J are TRBV12-5 and TRBJ2-6; possibly TRBD1 for D (5 bases). Between the trimmed V and J ends, which lost 5 bases and 5 bases, there was a span of 22 bases. The CDR3 is 18 residues long. Per the germline V gene, CDR1 is LGHNT and CDR2 is FRNRAP. Here the CDR3 DNA reads TGTGCTAGTGGTCGTCTGCGTGCAGGACAAAGTCGGGCCAACGTCCTGACTTTC. Translating gives CASGRLRAGQSRANVLTF.

The V gene is TRBV5-4, the J gene TRBJ2-6; 9 bases align to TRBD1. Germline lookup yields CDR1 SGHNT and CDR2 YYREEE (reference sequence). J lost 2 bases, V lost 6 bases, and 9 bases had no gene match. The CDR3 runs 17 residues. The CDR3 region has the DNA TGTGCCAGCATGACAGGGACAGGGCGTCCTGGGGCCAACGTCCTGACTTTC. Its protein product is CASMTGTGRPGANVLTF.

This chain links TRBV27 with TRBJ1-1, with D maybe TRBD1 (5 bases). Germline-derived CDR1 and CDR2 are MNHEY and SMNVEV (reference sequence). The V end was cut by 1 base, the J end by 1 base, with 16 bases between. There are 17 residues in the CDR3. CDR3 loop: CASSLWGGFAPNTEAFF. CDR3 bases: TGTGCCAGCAGTTTATGGGGGGGATTCGCGCCGAACACTGAAGCTTTCTTT.

The chain combines TRBV28 with TRBJ1-5; the match to TRBD1 covers 9 bases. This CDR3 has 16 residues. CDR1 is MDHEN, CDR2 SYDVKM, per germline. J gave up 5 bases and V 5 bases, and 10 bases lay outside the gene matches. CDR3 in DNA: TGTGCCAGCAGTAGAACAACAGGGGGCGCGTATCAGCCCCAGCATTTT. Translated, it gives CASSRTTGGAYQPQHF.

The chain couples TRBV2 to TRBJ1-6; the D gene is possibly TRBD1 (6 bases). The CDR3 is 19 residues long. Trimming cost V 0 bases and J 2 bases, with 17 bases left between them. The germline gives CDR1 SNHLY, CDR2 FYNNEI. The CDR3 spells CASSEADWGAVAYNSPLHF. DNA for the CDR3: TGTGCCAGCAGTGAAGCAGATTGGGGGGCGGTTGCCTATAATTCACCCCTCCACTTT.

V gene TRBV5-1 combines with J gene TRBJ1-1; D call uncertain. Germline loops: CDR1 SGHRS, CDR2 YFSETQ. The CDR3 runs 14 residues. V was clipped by 3 bases and J by 1 base, with 10 bases between them. CDR3 sequence reads: CASSSTIGNTEAFF. DNA of the CDR3: TGCGCCAGCAGCTCGACAATAGGGAACACTGAAGCTTTCTTT.

The chain uses TRBV7-2 and TRBJ2-1; no clear D gene. From germline, CDR1 is SGHTA and CDR2 FQGNSA. V shed 1 base and J shed 6 bases, with 10 bases lying between them. The CDR3 contains 14 residues. The CDR3 sequence is CASSLVIQSNEQFF. In DNA, the CDR3 is TGTGCCAGCAGCTTAGTTATCCAGAGCAATGAGCAGTTCTTC.